Listed here are 5 T cell receptor beta chains from one sample, sequenced in a study of shared clonotypes between healthy human individuals. Clones were sequenced by immunoSEQ multiplex PCR, and TCRdb holds only the in-frame ones, with some missing. The repertoire includes more than 2,000,000 clones, around nine tenths of them detected once, and around 0.14% sits in the top ten. The sequenced sample was naive CD4+ T cells sorted from blood. Subset: CD45RA+ positively selected. Receptor source: a man younger than 35 in good health.

The J gene is TRBJ1-6, the V gene TRBV6-1; 8 bases agree with TRBD1. V was pared by 7 bases and J by 14 bases, with 7 bases of the junction left unmatched. The CDR3 is 12 residues long. Germline CDR1 is MNHNS and CDR2 is SASEGT. The CDR3 reads CASTSTGGTLHF. The CDR3, as DNA: TGTGCCAGCACTTCAACAGGGGGGACCCTCCACTTT.

The rearrangement links TRBV2 to TRBJ2-7; D might be TRBD1 (6 bases). The CDR3 is 13 residues long. Germline loops: CDR1 SNHLY, CDR2 FYNNEI. Trimming took 6 bases from V and 5 from J, leaving 14 bases between them. Here the CDR3 DNA reads TGTGCCAGCAGCAGGAACAGGGATAACGAGCAGTACTTC. It encodes CASSRNRDNEQYF. The complete variable domain, with remaining parts taken from reference TRBV2 and TRBJ2-7, reads EPEVTQTPSHQVTQMGQEVILRCVPISNHLYFYWYRQILGQKVEFLVSFYNNEISEKSEIFDDQFSVERPDGSNFTLKIRSTKLEDSAMYFCASSRNRDNEQYFGPGTRLTVT.

The genes are TRBV6-6 and TRBJ1-1, with 9 positions matching TRBD1. V lost 5 bases to trimming and J lost 5 bases; unmatched junction nucleotides: 6. The CDR3 runs to 14 residues. The V gene's germline CDR1 is MNHNY and CDR2 SVGAGI (reference sequence). CDR3 in amino acids: CASSHDRGRTEAFF. The CDR3 DNA is TGTGCCAGCAGTCATGACAGGGGGAGGACTGAAGCTTTCTTT.

J is TRBJ2-1 and V is TRBV18; D is undetermined. Germline V gives CDR1 KGHSH, CDR2 LQKENI. This CDR3 contains 13 residues. The V gene lost 3 bases and the J gene lost 5 bases, with 8 bases spanning the gap. CDR3 region: CASSPAMDNEQFF. CDR3 coding DNA: TGTGCCAGCTCACCGGCAATGGACAATGAGCAGTTCTTC. Together with reference TRBV18 and TRBJ2-1, the CDR3 gives the full variable domain: NAGVMQNPRHLVRRRGQEARLRCSPMKGHSHVYWYRQLPEEGLKFMVYLQKENIIDESGMPKERFSAEFPKEGPSILRIQQVVRGDSAAYFCASSPAMDNEQFFGPGTRLTVL.

Points on this clone: The identical CDR3 is also encoded by other nucleotide sequences in the sample. The J gene is TRBJ2-3, the V gene TRBV7-2; D is unclear. Germline V gene data show CDR1 as SGHTA and CDR2 as FQGNSA. The CDR3 has 11 residues. Deletions cut 3 bases from V and 8 bases from J, with 6 bases between. The CDR3 sequence: CASSLGGTQYF. DNA of the CDR3: TGTGCCAGCAGCTTGGGCGGTACGCAGTATTTT.